A selection of T cell receptor beta chains follows, all from one sample in a study of T cell responses to AZD1222 COVID-19 vaccine. Clones were read by immunoSEQ multiplex PCR, and TCRdb kept only the in-frame ones, dropping some. The repertoire holds about 92,000 clones, with under 90% as singletons. This specimen was peripheral blood, taken on day 0 of AZD1222 vaccination. Every receptor here comes from an adult in good health. The CDR3 runs from the conserved cysteine through the conserved F or W. The D gene is left open where the match is weak. Not every row has a clone size; where given, it reads once, few, many or a size class.

D gene	clone size	V gene	J gene	CDR3 protein	CDR3 DNA
.	.	TRBV7-9	TRBJ1-6	CASSLDSLNSPLHF	TGTGCCAGCAGCCTCGACAGTTTGAATTCACCCCTCCACTTT
.	.	TRBV7-2	TRBJ2-3	CASSLNPAATDTQYF	TGTGCCAGCAGCTTAAATCCTGCTGCCACAGATACGCAGTATTTT
TRBD1	.	TRBV28	TRBJ1-2	CASSSGGRGRHGYTF	TGTGCCAGCAGTTCCGGTGGCAGGGGGCGCCATGGCTACACCTTC
.	once	TRBV2	TRBJ1-6	CASSRDANNSPLHF	TGTGCCAGCAGCCGGGACGCAAATAATTCACCCCTCCACTTT
.	once	TRBV2	TRBJ2-2	CASRATGSGELFF	TGTGCCAGCAGAGCAACAGGGTCCGGGGAGCTGTTTTTT
.	.	TRBV7-9	TRBJ1-6	CASKDEGNSPLHF	TGTGCCAGCAAGGATGAGGGTAATTCACCCCTCCACTTT
.	.	TRBV3-1/TRBV3-2	TRBJ1-2	CASSPPTLAGYTF	TGTGCCAGCAGCCCTCCGACTCTCGCCGGCTACACCTTC
TRBD1	.	TRBV6-5	TRBJ1-2	CASSYSRGQQNYGYTF	TGTGCCAGCAGTTACTCGAGGGGACAGCAGAACTATGGCTACACCTTC
TRBD2	.	TRBV7-8	TRBJ2-5	CASRSGGGPPQETQYF	TGTGCCAGCAGATCTGGCGGGGGGCCTCCTCAAGAGACCCAGTACTTC
.	.	TRBV13	TRBJ1-4	CASSLDATNEKLFF	TGTGCCAGCAGCCTAGATGCAACTAATGAAAAACTGTTTTTT
.	.	TRBV6-1	TRBJ1-2	CASSEARGHGGYTF	TGTGCCAGCAGTGAAGCGAGGGGCCATGGGGGCTACACCTTC
.	.	TRBV5-1	TRBJ2-7	CATAPGPNNEQYF	TGCGCCACCGCTCCAGGCCCAAACAACGAGCAGTACTTC
TRBD1	.	TRBV6-5	TRBJ1-4	CASSYSRGANEKLFF	TGTGCCAGCAGCTATTCCAGGGGGGCTAATGAAAAACTGTTTTTT
.	few	TRBV28	TRBJ1-3	CASSWVANGNTIYF	TGTGCCAGTAGTTGGGTGGCAAATGGAAACACCATATATTTT
TRBD1	medium-sized	TRBV9	TRBJ1-6	CASSVRQGWVSPLHF	TGTGCCAGCAGCGTCCGACAGGGTTGGGTGTCACCCCTCCACTTT
TRBD1	.	TRBV30	TRBJ1-2	CAWSSDREGGYTF	TGTGCCTGGAGTTCGGACAGGGAGGGTGGCTACACCTTC
.	.	TRBV5-1	TRBJ2-7	CASSFGAVGGYEQYF	TGCGCCAGCAGCTTTGGGGCAGTAGGCGGCTACGAGCAGTACTTC
TRBD1	.	TRBV27	TRBJ2-7	CASSSLGQGTYEQYF	TGTGCCAGCAGCTCCCTCGGACAGGGTACCTACGAGCAGTACTTC
.	.	TRBV7-3	TRBJ2-4	CASSLTSGLGIQYF	TGTGCCAGCAGCTTAACGTCGGGGTTGGGCATTCAGTACTTC
TRBD2	few	TRBV11-2	TRBJ2-1	CASSLGGATSDQFF	TGTGCCAGCAGCTTAGGAGGGGCAACTAGCGATCAGTTCTTC
.	.	TRBV30	TRBJ1-2	CAWSEGIYGYTF	TGTGCCTGGAGTGAAGGAATCTATGGCTACACCTTC
.	.	TRBV5-4	TRBJ1-1	CASSRGGRMNTEAFF	TGTGCCAGCAGCCGGGGGGGGCGGATGAACACTGAAGCTTTCTTT
TRBD2	.	TRBV4-1	TRBJ2-1	CASSQTSGSMNEQFF	TGCGCCAGCAGCCAGACTAGCGGGAGTATGAATGAGCAGTTCTTC
TRBD2	once	TRBV2	TRBJ2-5	CASRLGALAGTSPETQYF	TGTGCCAGCAGACTGGGGGCCTTAGCGGGGACCAGCCCAGAGACCCAGTACTTC
TRBD1	.	TRBV5-1	TRBJ1-1	CASSLATGALNTEAFF	TGCGCCAGCAGCTTGGCAACAGGGGCACTGAACACTGAAGCTTTCTTT
.	once	TRBV9	TRBJ2-1	CASSVDVGGDEQFF	TGTGCCAGCAGCGTAGATGTGGGAGGCGATGAGCAGTTCTTC
.	.	TRBV5-1	TRBJ2-3	CASSLLGTRSTDTQYF	TGCGCCAGCAGCTTGTTAGGGACCCGAAGCACAGATACGCAGTATTTT
.	.	TRBV3-1/TRBV3-2	TRBJ1-1	CASSQDFRPLRTEAFF	TGTGCCAGCAGCCAAGACTTCAGGCCTTTGAGGACTGAAGCTTTCTTT
TRBD1	.	TRBV7-6	TRBJ1-3	CASSPRDRGGNTIYF	TGTGCCAGCAGCCCGAGAGACAGGGGGGGAAACACCATATATTTT
.	.	TRBV11-2	TRBJ2-7	CASGLDRSYEQYF	TGTGCCAGCGGGTTGGACAGAAGCTACGAGCAGTACTTC
.	.	TRBV5-1	TRBJ2-7	CASSLNTGPYEQYF	TGCGCCAGCAGCTTGAACACCGGGCCATACGAGCAGTACTTC
.	.	TRBV18	TRBJ1-4	CASSRPTAGFNEKLFF	TGTGCCAGCTCACGCCCAACCGCAGGCTTTAATGAAAAACTGTTTTTT
.	many	TRBV21-1	TRBJ2-1	CASSKGGTSGSSYNEQFF	TGTGCCAGCAGCAAAGGGGGGACTAGCGGGAGTTCCTACAATGAGCAGTTCTTC
TRBD1	.	TRBV5-4	TRBJ1-2	CASSLTGGFGYTF	TGTGCCAGCAGCTTGACAGGGGGCTTTGGCTACACCTTC
.	few	TRBV19	TRBJ1-4	CASSSRPTATNEKLFF	TGTGCCAGTAGTTCCCGTCCGACAGCAACTAATGAAAAACTGTTTTTT
.	.	TRBV3-1/TRBV3-2	TRBJ1-4	CASSPSSTNEKLFF	TGTGCCAGCAGCCCCAGCAGTACTAATGAAAAACTGTTTTTT
TRBD1	.	TRBV25-1	TRBJ1-4	CASSLARDRGEKLFF	TGTGCCAGCAGCCTCGCCCGGGACAGGGGAGAAAAACTGTTTTTT
.	.	TRBV5-1	TRBJ1-1	CASSLGDGGPEAFF	TGCGCCAGCAGCTTGGGAGATGGGGGTCCTGAAGCTTTCTTT
TRBD1	.	TRBV7-8	TRBJ2-7	CASSFRDRAYEQYF	TGTGCCAGCAGCTTCCGGGACAGGGCCTACGAGCAGTACTTC
TRBD2	.	TRBV4-1	TRBJ2-1	CASSSRTSGSYNEQFF	TGCGCCAGCAGCTCGCGGACTAGCGGGTCCTACAATGAGCAGTTCTTC
TRBD2	.	TRBV6-2/TRBV6-3	TRBJ2-1	CASSFPTSGRVTYNEQFF	TGTGCCAGCAGTTTCCCGACTAGCGGGAGGGTAACCTACAATGAGCAGTTCTTC
.	few	TRBV11-2	TRBJ1-3	CASSPRQKAGNTIYF	TGTGCCAGCAGCCCCCGACAGAAGGCTGGAAACACCATATATTTT
TRBD1	.	TRBV12-5	TRBJ1-3	CASGWHGQGGIISGNTIYF	TGTGCTAGTGGTTGGCACGGACAGGGGGGAATTATCTCTGGAAACACCATATATTTT
.	.	TRBV3-1/TRBV3-2	TRBJ2-1	CASSQTDRLEQFF	TGTGCCAGCAGCCAAACCGACAGGTTGGAGCAGTTCTTC
TRBD2	.	TRBV5-1	TRBJ2-3	CASSLTSGGSTDTQYF	TGCGCCAGCAGCTTAACTAGCGGGGGGAGCACAGATACGCAGTATTTT
.	.	TRBV29-1	TRBJ1-1	CSVVDFRGTEAFF	TGCAGCGTTGTCGACTTCAGAGGTACTGAAGCTTTCTTT
.	once	TRBV2	TRBJ2-3	CASIASGTDTQYF	TGTGCCAGCATTGCTAGCGGCACAGATACGCAGTATTTT